This T cell receptor beta chain was found in a study of Graves' ophthalmopathy and Graves' hyperthyroidism. This clonotype was picked up many times. V lost 3 bases, J lost 3 bases, and 15 bases lay in between. The CDR3 covers 15 residues. CDR1 is MDHEN, CDR2 SYDVKM, per germline. Amplification from RNA transcripts yielded the TCR beta CDR3 regions. An opening RT-PCR round employed HTBI primers and preceded a second-round multiplex PCR. TCRdb re-called the multiplex PCR reads through MiXCR, storing one row per CDR3 protein. The repertoire includes some 520,000 distinct CDR3 sequences, around 15% of them detected once, and over 7.5% sits in the top ten.

The rearrangement joins TRBV28 to TRBJ2-7; D remains unclear. The sequenced material came from blood. The source of this sequence is a woman in her thirties with Graves' ophthalmopathy. The CDR3 region has the DNA TGTGCCAGCAGTTTTCCAGGCGTAACTCTCTACGAGCAGTACTTC. Translation gives CASSFPGVTLYEQYF.